Listed here are 29 T cell receptor beta chains from one sample, sequenced in a study of shared clonotypes between healthy human individuals. Sequencing was performed with immunoSEQ multiplex PCR; in TCRdb, only in-frame clones are kept and a portion is missing. The data contain approximately 640,000 clones, around 72% of them singletons. The sequencing input was memory CD4+ T cells sorted from blood. Noted subset: CD45RA-negative fraction. These receptors came from a woman aged 25 to 39 in good health.

This chain uses TRBV15 with TRBJ1-3; 9 bases line up with TRBD1. Trimming removed 4 bases from V and 0 bases from J; junction bases left unmatched: 4. The CDR3 is 16 residues long. From germline, CDR1 is LNHNV and CDR2 YYDKDF (reference sequence). The CDR3 loop reads CATSNPGQGSGNTIYF. The DNA for the CDR3 is TGTGCCACCAGCAACCCGGGACAGGGCTCTGGAAACACCATATATTTT.

The rearrangement links TRBV5-6 to TRBJ1-3; D is unclear. The germline V and J ends were trimmed by 1 base and 0 bases, with 11 bases remaining between them. CDR3 length equals 16 residues. Per germline, CDR1 SGHDT and CDR2 YYEEEE. The CDR3, as DNA: TGTGCCAGCAGCTTGCGCCAGGCGAACTCTGGAAACACCATATATTTT. Translated: CASSLRQANSGNTIYF.

This clone was observed a few times. The rearrangement uses TRBV18 and TRBJ1-2; D gene uncertain. Germline CDR1 is KGHSH and CDR2 is LQKENI. V shed 3 bases and J shed 5 bases, with 13 bases lying between them. The CDR3 contains 14 residues. Here the CDR3 reads CASSPTLTDYGYTF. CDR3 DNA sequence: TGTGCCAGCTCACCCACCCTGACTGATTATGGCTACACCTTC. Filled out from reference TRBV18 and TRBJ1-2, the complete variable domain reads NAGVMQNPRHLVRRRGQEARLRCSPMKGHSHVYWYRQLPEEGLKFMVYLQKENIIDESGMPKERFSAEFPKEGPSILRIQQVVRGDSAAYFCASSPTLTDYGYTFGSGTRLTVV.

The rearrangement links TRBV7-6 to TRBJ1-2; 7 nucleotides match TRBD1. This CDR3 is built from 13 residues. Looked up from germline, CDR1 is SGHVS and CDR2 is FNYEAQ. V was clipped by 4 bases and J by 8 bases; unmatched bases: 7. CDR3: CASSSGQAKGYTF. CDR3 DNA sequence: TGTGCCAGCAGCTCCGGACAGGCCAAGGGCTACACCTTC.

The V call is TRBV20-1, the J call TRBJ2-1; D is ambiguous. The CDR3 has 10 residues. Germline-derived CDR1 and CDR2 are DFQATT and SNEGSKA (reference sequence). Trimming left V 6 bases short and J 7 bases short, with 7 bases between. The CDR3 coding sequence is TGCAGTGCCGGTGGAAATGAGCAGTTCTTC. Translating it yields CSAGGNEQFF.

This clone was recorded a few times. The same CDR3 can be traced to other DNA sequences in this sample. The V call is TRBV18, the J call TRBJ2-7; tentative D call: TRBD1 (5 bases). Between the trimmed V and J ends, which lost 3 bases and 0 bases, there was a span of 9 bases. Looked up from germline, CDR1 is KGHSH and CDR2 is LQKENI. CDR3 length: 14 amino acids. CDR3 in DNA: TGTGCCAGCTCACCCGACAGTACCTCCTACGAGCAGTACTTC. Protein: CASSPDSTSYEQYF.

This clone turned up a few times. The chain recombines TRBV28 with TRBJ1-5; D ambiguous. V was pared by 4 bases and J by 0 bases, with 7 bases between. Germline CDR1 reads MDHEN; CDR2 reads SYDVKM. The CDR3 has 14 residues. The CDR3 region has the DNA TGTGCCAGCAGTTCCCCCCGTAGCAATCAGCCCCAGCATTTT. Amino acid sequence: CASSSPRSNQPQHF.

This chain uses TRBV9 with TRBJ2-5; 8 positions match TRBD2. Losses at the gene ends were 0 bases for V and 2 bases for J; bases not matched to a gene: 9. The CDR3 consists of 17 residues. Germline CDR1 reads SGDLS; CDR2 reads YYNGEE. DNA for the CDR3: TGTGCCAGCAGCGTAGCTGTGGTAGCGGGACCACAAGAGACCCAGTACTTC. This translates into CASSVAVVAGPQETQYF.

A few counts support this clone. The J gene is TRBJ1-2, the V gene TRBV29-1; possible D gene TRBD1, 5 bases. CDR1 and CDR2 from the germline V gene are SQVTM and ANQGSEA. The CDR3 runs 12 residues. V gave up 5 bases and J gave up 6 bases, with 13 bases separating them. In DNA, the CDR3 is TGCAGCGTTCGAACAGGATTCAATGGCTACACCTTC. Encoded protein: CSVRTGFNGYTF.

Written as DNA, the CDR3 is TGTGCCAGCAGCCCCGGGACTAGCGGGATTCGGGGGCACTACGAGCAGTACTTC. This sequence encodes CASSPGTSGIRGHYEQYF. The chain combines TRBV27 with TRBJ2-7; 13 bases are a match to TRBD2. The J segment lost 3 bases and the V segment lost 6 bases, leaving 14 bases of the junction unmatched. This CDR3 comprises 18 residues. Per germline, CDR1 MNHEY and CDR2 SMNVEV (reference sequence).

V usage is TRBV18 and J usage is TRBJ2-7; D is unresolved. CDR3 length: 14 amino acids. V lost 2 bases to trimming and J lost 2 bases, with 10 bases between them. CDR1 KGHSH and CDR2 LQKENI come from the germline V gene. This chain's CDR3 is CASSPSSSAYEQYF. CDR3 sequence (DNA): TGTGCCAGCTCACCAAGCAGTTCCGCCTACGAGCAGTACTTC.

The chain combines TRBV30 with TRBJ2-3; tentatively, D is TRBD2 (5 bases). Germline assignment: CDR1 GTSNPN and CDR2 SVGIG (reference sequence). The CDR3 has 13 residues. With 4 bases removed from V and 4 bases from J, the gap between germline ends came to 12 bases. The CDR3 DNA sequence: TGTGCCTGGAATGGCGGACTCTCAGATACGCAGTATTTT. The encoded protein is CAWNGGLSDTQYF. The whole variable domain, remainder taken from reference TRBV30 and TRBJ2-3, is SQTIHQWPATLVQPVGSPLSLECTVEGTSNPNLYWYRQAAGRGLQLLFYSVGIGQISSEVPQNLSASRPQDRQFILSSKKLLLSDSGFYLCAWNGGLSDTQYFGPGTRLTVL.

The chain has TRBV7-9 and TRBJ2-7; 9 bases are shared with TRBD2. From germline, CDR1 is SEHNR and CDR2 FQNEAQ (reference sequence). Unmatched junction bases numbered 5, after V lost 1 base and J lost 4 bases. CDR3 length: 15 residues. The CDR3 sequence is CASSLDSGSWYEQYF. In DNA, the CDR3 is TGTGCCAGCAGCTTAGATAGCGGGAGCTGGTACGAGCAGTACTTC.

The CDR3 loop reads CASSERGTGDGYTF. CDR3 DNA: TGTGCCAGCAGTGAAAGGGGGACAGGGGATGGCTACACCTTC. V gene TRBV2 combines with J gene TRBJ1-2, with 10 bases aligning to TRBD1. With 2 bases clipped from V and 6 bases from J, the junction kept 3 bases outside the gene matches. The V gene's germline CDR1 is SNHLY and CDR2 FYNNEI. The CDR3 runs 14 residues.

This clone was detected once. The rearrangement uses TRBV28 and TRBJ2-3, with D tentatively TRBD1 (5 bases). Trimming removed 5 bases at V and 4 bases at J, with 22 bases between. CDR1 is MDHEN, CDR2 SYDVKM, per germline. The CDR3 is 17 residues long. The CDR3 sequence is CASSPDWTNKGPDTQYF. CDR3 in DNA: TGTGCCAGCAGTCCTGACTGGACGAACAAGGGGCCAGATACGCAGTATTTT.

The chain uses TRBV28 and TRBJ1-1; maybe TRBD1 (5 bases). This CDR3 has 12 residues. Trimming took off 7 bases at V and 5 bases at J, with 11 bases between the two ends. The V gene's germline CDR1 is MDHEN and CDR2 SYDVKM. CDR3 residues: CASNGAGTEAFF. The CDR3 region has the DNA TGTGCCAGCAACGGGGCGGGGACTGAAGCTTTCTTT.

The chain employs TRBV11-1 and TRBJ1-1; 7 bases are a match to TRBD1. The germline CDR1 and CDR2 sequences are SGHAT and FQDESV (reference sequence). CDR3 length: 15 amino acids. After removal of 5 bases from V and 4 bases from J, the junction contained 10 bases not matched to a gene. The chain's CDR3 is CASSTLQGLVTEAFF. CDR3 in DNA: TGTGCCAGCAGCACCCTACAGGGGCTCGTCACTGAAGCTTTCTTT.

The rearrangement joins TRBV6-5 to TRBJ2-1; possibly TRBD1 or TRBD2 for D (5 bases each). Trimming stripped 2 bases from V and 10 bases from J, with 15 bases between. Germline-derived CDR1 and CDR2 are MNHEY and SVGAGI. The CDR3 length is 14 residues. Written as DNA, the CDR3 is TGTGCCAGCAGTTACGGGACCTCCCAAATGGAGCAGTTCTTC. Translated: CASSYGTSQMEQFF.

The gene calls are TRBV10-3 and TRBJ2-6; 8 bases line up with TRBD2. J lost 0 bases, V lost 4 bases, and 8 bases had no gene match. The CDR3 runs 18 residues. CDR1 is ENHRY, CDR2 SYGVKD, per germline. In DNA, the CDR3 is TGTGCCATCAGTGTTGAAGCGGGAGCCTCCTCTGGGGCCAACGTCCTGACTTTC. It encodes CAISVEAGASSGANVLTF.

This rearrangement joins TRBV6-6 to TRBJ2-7; TRBD1 matches at 11 bases. The germline gives CDR1 MNHNY, CDR2 SVGAGI (reference sequence). V was pared by 4 bases and J by 6 bases, with 2 bases of the junction left unmatched. There are 13 residues in the CDR3. The CDR3 nucleotides read TGTGCCAGCAGTTCCGGGACAGGGGGCGAGCAGTACTTC. Translating it yields CASSSGTGGEQYF.

The chain has TRBV6-1 and TRBJ1-5; D ambiguous. Germline CDR1 MNHNS, CDR2 SASEGT. The CDR3 is 14 residues long. The V and J ends lost 6 bases and 3 bases respectively, with 12 bases between them. The CDR3 bases are TGTGCCAGCAGGCGGGCGGAAGTCAATCAGCCCCAGCATTTT. Protein: CASRRAEVNQPQHF.

This chain links TRBV28 with TRBJ1-1; D perhaps matches TRBD1 (5 bases). The V gene lost 5 bases and the J gene lost 5 bases, with 12 bases spanning the gap. CDR3 length equals 13 residues. Germline values: CDR1 MDHEN, CDR2 SYDVKM. The CDR3 is CASSPGQQTEAFF. CDR3 bases: TGTGCCAGCAGTCCCGGACAACAAACTGAAGCTTTCTTT.

The chain links TRBV6-5 to TRBJ2-7; tentative D call: TRBD1 (5 bases). Germline V CDR1 and CDR2: MNHEY, SVGAGI. The CDR3 is 15 residues long. The V gene lost 0 bases and the J gene lost 13 bases, with 22 bases spanning the gap. The CDR3 DNA is TGTGCCAGCAGTTACTCACCAGACAGTAATATCGACGTTTACTTC. It encodes CASSYSPDSNIDVYF.

V is TRBV19 and J is TRBJ2-7, with 7 bases fitting TRBD1. The CDR3 length is 16 residues. V gave up 0 bases and J gave up 3 bases; unmatched junction bases: 8. Germline-derived CDR1 and CDR2 are LNHDA and SQIVND (reference sequence). Here the CDR3 DNA reads TGTGCCAGTAGTATAGAAAGGGGGCCCGGATTCTACGAGCAGTACTTC. As protein: CASSIERGPGFYEQYF.

This clone was picked up many times. The sample has other DNA sequences that encode this CDR3 too. This sequence joins TRBV19 and TRBJ2-1; D is possibly TRBD2 (6 bases). V dropped 4 bases and J dropped 8 bases, with 9 bases sitting between them. There are 12 residues in the CDR3. Germline CDR1 and CDR2: LNHDA and SQIVND (reference sequence). Here the CDR3 DNA reads TGTGCCAGTAGTACATCGGGGGATGAGCAGTTCTTC. Translated: CASSTSGDEQFF. Supplemented by reference TRBV19 and TRBJ2-1, the full variable domain reads DGGITQSPKYLFRKEGQNVTLSCEQNLNHDAMYWYRQDPGQGLRLIYYSQIVNDFQKGDIAEGYSVSREKKESFPLTVTSAQKNPTAFYLCASSTSGDEQFFGPGTRLTVL.

The chain is built from TRBV11-2 and TRBJ1-4; 7 nucleotides align to TRBD1. Trimming cost V 5 bases and J 4 bases; bases outside gene matches: 10. CDR3 size: 16 residues. The germline gives CDR1 SGHAT, CDR2 FQNNGV. This CDR3 is CASSLGRGRGNEKLFF. The CDR3 coding sequence is TGTGCCAGCAGCCTAGGGAGGGGGCGGGGTAATGAAAAACTGTTTTTT.

The gene calls are TRBV5-4 and TRBJ2-1, with 13 bases fitting TRBD2. The CDR3 has 17 residues. The ends lost 4 bases at V and 4 bases at J; junction bases unmatched: 8. Germline-derived CDR1 and CDR2 are SGHNT and YYREEE (reference sequence). The CDR3 coding sequence is TGTGCCAGCAGCCGGACTAGCGGGAGCCCCTTTTACAATGAGCAGTTCTTC. It encodes CASSRTSGSPFYNEQFF. Supplemented by reference TRBV5-4 and TRBJ2-1, the full variable domain reads ETGVTQSPTHLIKTRGQQVTLRCSSQSGHNTVSWYQQALGQGPQFIFQYYREEENGRGNFPPRFSGLQFPNYSSELNVNALELDDSALYLCASSRTSGSPFYNEQFFGPGTRLTVL.

The chain links TRBV5-1 to TRBJ2-1, with TRBD1 matching 8 bases. The J segment lost 6 bases and the V segment lost 3 bases, leaving 11 bases of the junction unmatched. This CDR3 contains 16 residues. In germline, CDR1 is SGHRS, CDR2 YFSETQ. Here the CDR3 reads CASSSIAGTGSNEQFF. The CDR3 nucleotides are TGCGCCAGCAGCTCAATAGCCGGGACAGGATCCAATGAGCAGTTCTTC.

The chain employs TRBV25-1 and TRBJ2-5; D is perhaps TRBD1 or TRBD2 (5 bases each). V gave up 1 base and J gave up 3 bases, with 15 bases separating them. Germline lookup yields CDR1 MGHDK and CDR2 SYGVNS. The CDR3 is 16 residues long. Written as DNA, the CDR3 is TGTGCCAGCAGTGAATTATCGGGGACCGCAAAAGAGACCCAGTACTTC. The encoded protein is CASSELSGTAKETQYF.